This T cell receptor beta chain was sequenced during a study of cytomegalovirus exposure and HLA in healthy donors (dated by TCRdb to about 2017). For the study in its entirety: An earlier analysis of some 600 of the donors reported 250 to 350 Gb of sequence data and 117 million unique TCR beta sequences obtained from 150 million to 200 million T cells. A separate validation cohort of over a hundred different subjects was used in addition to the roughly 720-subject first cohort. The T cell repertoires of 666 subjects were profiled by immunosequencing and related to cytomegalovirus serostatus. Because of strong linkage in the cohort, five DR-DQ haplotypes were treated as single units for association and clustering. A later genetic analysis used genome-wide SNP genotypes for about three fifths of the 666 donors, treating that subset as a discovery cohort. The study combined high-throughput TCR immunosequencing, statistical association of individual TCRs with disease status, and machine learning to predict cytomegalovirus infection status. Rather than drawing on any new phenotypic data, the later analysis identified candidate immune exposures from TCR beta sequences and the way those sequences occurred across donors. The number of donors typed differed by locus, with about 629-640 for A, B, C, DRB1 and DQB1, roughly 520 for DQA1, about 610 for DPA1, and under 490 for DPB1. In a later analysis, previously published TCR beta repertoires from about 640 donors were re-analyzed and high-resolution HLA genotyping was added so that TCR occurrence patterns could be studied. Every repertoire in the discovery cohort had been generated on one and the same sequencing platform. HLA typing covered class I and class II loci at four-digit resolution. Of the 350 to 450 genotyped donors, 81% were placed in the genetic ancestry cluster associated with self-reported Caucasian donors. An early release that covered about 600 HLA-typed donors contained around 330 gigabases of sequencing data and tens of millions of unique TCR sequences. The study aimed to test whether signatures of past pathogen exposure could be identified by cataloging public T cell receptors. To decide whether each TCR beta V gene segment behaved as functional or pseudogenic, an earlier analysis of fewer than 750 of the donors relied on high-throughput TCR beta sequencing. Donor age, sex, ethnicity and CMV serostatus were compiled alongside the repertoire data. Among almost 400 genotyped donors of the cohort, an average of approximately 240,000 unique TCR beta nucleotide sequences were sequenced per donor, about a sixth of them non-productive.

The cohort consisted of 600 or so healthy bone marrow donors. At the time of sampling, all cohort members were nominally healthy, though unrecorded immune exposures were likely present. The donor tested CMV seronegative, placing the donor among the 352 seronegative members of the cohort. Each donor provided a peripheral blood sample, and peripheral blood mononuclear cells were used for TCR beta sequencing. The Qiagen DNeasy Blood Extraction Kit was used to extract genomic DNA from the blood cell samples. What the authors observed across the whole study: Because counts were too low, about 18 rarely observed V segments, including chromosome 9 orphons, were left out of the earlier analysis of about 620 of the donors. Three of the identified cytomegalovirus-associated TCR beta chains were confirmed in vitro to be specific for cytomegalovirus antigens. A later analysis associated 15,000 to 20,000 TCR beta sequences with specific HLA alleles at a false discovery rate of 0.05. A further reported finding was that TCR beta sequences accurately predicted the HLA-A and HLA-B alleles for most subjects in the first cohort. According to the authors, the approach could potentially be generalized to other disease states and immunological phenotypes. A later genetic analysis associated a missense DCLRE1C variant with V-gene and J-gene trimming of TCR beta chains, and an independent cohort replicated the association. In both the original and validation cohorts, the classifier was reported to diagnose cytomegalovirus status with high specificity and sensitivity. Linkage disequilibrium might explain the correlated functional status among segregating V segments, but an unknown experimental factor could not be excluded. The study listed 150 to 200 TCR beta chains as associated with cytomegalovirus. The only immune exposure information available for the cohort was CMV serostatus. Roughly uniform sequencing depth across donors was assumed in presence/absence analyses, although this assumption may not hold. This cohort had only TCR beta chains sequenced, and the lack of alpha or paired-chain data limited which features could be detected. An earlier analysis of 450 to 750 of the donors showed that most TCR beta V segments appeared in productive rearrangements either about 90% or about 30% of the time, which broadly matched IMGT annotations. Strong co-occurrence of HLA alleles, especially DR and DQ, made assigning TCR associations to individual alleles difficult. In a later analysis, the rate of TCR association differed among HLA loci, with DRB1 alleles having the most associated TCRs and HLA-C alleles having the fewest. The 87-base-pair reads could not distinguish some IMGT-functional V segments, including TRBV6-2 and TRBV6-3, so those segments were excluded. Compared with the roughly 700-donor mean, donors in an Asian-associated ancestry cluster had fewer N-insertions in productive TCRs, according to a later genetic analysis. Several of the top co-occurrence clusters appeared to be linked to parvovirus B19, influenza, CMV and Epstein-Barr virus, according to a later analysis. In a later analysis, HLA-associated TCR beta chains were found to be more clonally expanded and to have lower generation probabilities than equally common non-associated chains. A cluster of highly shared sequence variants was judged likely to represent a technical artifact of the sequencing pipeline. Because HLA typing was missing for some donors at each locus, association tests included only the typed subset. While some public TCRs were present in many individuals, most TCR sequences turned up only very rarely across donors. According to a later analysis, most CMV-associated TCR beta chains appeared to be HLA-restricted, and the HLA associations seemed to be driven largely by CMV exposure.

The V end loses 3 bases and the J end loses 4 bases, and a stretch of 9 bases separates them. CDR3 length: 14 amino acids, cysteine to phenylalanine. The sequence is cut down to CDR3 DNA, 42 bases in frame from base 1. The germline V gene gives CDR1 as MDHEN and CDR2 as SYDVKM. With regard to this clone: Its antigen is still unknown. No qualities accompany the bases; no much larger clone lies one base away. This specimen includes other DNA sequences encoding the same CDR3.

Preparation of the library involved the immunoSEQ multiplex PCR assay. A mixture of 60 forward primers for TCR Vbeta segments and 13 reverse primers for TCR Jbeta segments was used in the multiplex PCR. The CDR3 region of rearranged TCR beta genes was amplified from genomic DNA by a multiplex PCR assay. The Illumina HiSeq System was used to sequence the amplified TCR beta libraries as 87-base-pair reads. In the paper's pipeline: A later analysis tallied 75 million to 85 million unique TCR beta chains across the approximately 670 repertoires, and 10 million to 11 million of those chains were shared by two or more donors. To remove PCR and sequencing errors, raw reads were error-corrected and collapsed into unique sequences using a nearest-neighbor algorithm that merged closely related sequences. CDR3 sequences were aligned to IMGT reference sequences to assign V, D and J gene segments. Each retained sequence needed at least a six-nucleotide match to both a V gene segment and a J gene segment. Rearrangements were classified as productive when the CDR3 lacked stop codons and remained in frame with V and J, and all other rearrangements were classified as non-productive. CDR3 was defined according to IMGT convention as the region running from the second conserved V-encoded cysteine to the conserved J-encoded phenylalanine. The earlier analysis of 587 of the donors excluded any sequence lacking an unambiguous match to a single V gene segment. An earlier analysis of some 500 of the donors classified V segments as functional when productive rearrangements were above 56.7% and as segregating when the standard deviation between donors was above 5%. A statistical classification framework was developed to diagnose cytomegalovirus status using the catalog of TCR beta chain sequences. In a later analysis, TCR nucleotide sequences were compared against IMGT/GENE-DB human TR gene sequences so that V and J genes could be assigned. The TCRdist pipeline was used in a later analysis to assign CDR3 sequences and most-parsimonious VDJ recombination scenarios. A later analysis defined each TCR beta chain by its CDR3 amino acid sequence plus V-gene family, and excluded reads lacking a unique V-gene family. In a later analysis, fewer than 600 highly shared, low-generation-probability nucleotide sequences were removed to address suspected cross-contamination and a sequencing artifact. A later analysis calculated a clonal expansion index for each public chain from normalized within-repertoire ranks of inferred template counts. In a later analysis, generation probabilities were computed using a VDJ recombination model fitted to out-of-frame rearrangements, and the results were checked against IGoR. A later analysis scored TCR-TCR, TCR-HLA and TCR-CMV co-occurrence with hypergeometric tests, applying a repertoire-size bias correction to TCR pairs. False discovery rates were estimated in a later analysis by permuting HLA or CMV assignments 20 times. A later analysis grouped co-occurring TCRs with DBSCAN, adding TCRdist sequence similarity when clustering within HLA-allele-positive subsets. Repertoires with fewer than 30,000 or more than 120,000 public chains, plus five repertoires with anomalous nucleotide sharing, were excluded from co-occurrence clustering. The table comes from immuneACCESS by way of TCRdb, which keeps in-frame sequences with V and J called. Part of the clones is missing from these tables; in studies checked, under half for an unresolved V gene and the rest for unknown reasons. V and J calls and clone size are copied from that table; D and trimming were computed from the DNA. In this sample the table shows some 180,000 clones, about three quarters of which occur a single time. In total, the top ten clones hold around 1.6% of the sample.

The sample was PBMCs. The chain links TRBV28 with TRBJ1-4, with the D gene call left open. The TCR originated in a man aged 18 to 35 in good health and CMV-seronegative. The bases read TGTGCCAGCAGTTTCCGGGGAAGTAATGAAAAACTGTTTTTT. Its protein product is CASSFRGSNEKLFF.